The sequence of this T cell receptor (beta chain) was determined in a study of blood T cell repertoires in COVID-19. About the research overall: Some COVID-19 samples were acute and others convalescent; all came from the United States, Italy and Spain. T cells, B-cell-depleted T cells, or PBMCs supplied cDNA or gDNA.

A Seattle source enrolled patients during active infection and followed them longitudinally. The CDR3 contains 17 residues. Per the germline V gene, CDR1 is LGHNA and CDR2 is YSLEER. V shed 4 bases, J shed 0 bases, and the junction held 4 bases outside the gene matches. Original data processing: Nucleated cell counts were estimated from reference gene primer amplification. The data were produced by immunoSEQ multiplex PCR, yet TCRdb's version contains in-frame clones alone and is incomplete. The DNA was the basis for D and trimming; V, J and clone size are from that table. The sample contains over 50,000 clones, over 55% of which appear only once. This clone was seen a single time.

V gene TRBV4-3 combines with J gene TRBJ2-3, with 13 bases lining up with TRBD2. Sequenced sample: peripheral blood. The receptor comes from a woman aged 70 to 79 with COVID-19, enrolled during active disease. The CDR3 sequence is CASSPTSGGSSTDTQYF. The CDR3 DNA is TGCGCCAGCAGCCCGACTAGCGGGGGGAGTAGCACAGATACGCAGTATTTT.